Listed below are T cell receptor beta chains from one sample, sequenced in a study of vaccination effects on CD4 cells after COVID-19. The repertoire was sequenced with immunoSEQ multiplex PCR; TCRdb's copy has only in-frame clones and lacks some. Among about 38,000 clones listed, about 80% were seen once. For these TCRs, the target antigens are not known. The sequences come from CD4+ T cells from PBMCs cultured with HCoV-NL63 spike peptides, collected after COVID-19 vaccination. These receptors came from a human donor who received a COVID-19 vaccine. Some clones in this sample may be carry-over from other donors' samples. The CDR3 runs from the conserved cysteine through the conserved F or W. D genes are given only for firm matches. Only part of the rows carry a size: once, few, many, or a class if the clone is expanded.

j_call: TRBJ1-1
d_call: .
v_call: TRBV7-8
clone_size: .
cdr3_aa: CASTQNAGNTEAFF
cdr3_nt: TGTGCCAGCACCCAAAATGCGGGGAACACTGAAGCTTTCTTT

j_call: TRBJ1-4
d_call: .
v_call: TRBV7-2
clone_size: .
cdr3_aa: CASSPWGEGSEKLFF
cdr3_nt: TGTGCCAGCAGCCCCTGGGGGGAGGGCAGTGAAAAACTGTTTTTT

j_call: TRBJ2-5
d_call: .
v_call: TRBV6-5
clone_size: .
cdr3_aa: CASSYGYQETQYF
cdr3_nt: TGTGCCAGCAGTTATGGGTACCAAGAGACCCAGTACTTC

j_call: TRBJ2-3
d_call: .
v_call: TRBV6-7
clone_size: .
cdr3_aa: CASRPGGLRTDTQYF
cdr3_nt: TGTGCCAGCAGGCCTGGGGGATTGAGGACAGATACGCAGTATTTT

j_call: TRBJ2-3
d_call: TRBD2
v_call: TRBV12-3/TRBV12-4
clone_size: .
cdr3_aa: CASKRGIIDTQYF
cdr3_nt: TGTGCCAGCAAGCGGGGGATTATAGATACGCAGTATTTT

j_call: TRBJ2-5
d_call: .
v_call: TRBV6-2/TRBV6-3
clone_size: .
cdr3_aa: CASSYMGTQYF
cdr3_nt: TGTGCCAGCAGTTACATGGGGACCCAGTACTTC

j_call: TRBJ1-4
d_call: TRBD1
v_call: TRBV5-1
clone_size: .
cdr3_aa: CASSLRTGTNEKLFF
cdr3_nt: TGCGCCAGCAGCCTCCGGACAGGGACTAATGAAAAACTGTTTTTT

j_call: TRBJ2-5
d_call: TRBD2
v_call: TRBV9
clone_size: .
cdr3_aa: CASSGGLAGGPRQETQYF
cdr3_nt: TGTGCCAGCAGCGGAGGGCTAGCGGGGGGGCCGAGGCAAGAGACCCAGTACTTC

j_call: TRBJ1-2
d_call: .
v_call: TRBV6-1
clone_size: .
cdr3_aa: CASSEGGGLGYGYTF
cdr3_nt: TGTGCCAGCAGTGAAGGAGGGGGGCTTGGCTATGGCTACACCTTC

j_call: TRBJ1-2
d_call: TRBD1
v_call: TRBV19
clone_size: few
cdr3_aa: CASSTRDSLGYTF
cdr3_nt: TGTGCCAGTAGCACCCGGGACAGCCTTGGCTACACCTTC

j_call: TRBJ2-2
d_call: TRBD2
v_call: TRBV5-1
clone_size: .
cdr3_aa: CASSPTSGMNTGELFF
cdr3_nt: TGCGCCAGCAGCCCGACTAGCGGGATGAACACCGGGGAGCTGTTTTTT

j_call: TRBJ1-6
d_call: .
v_call: TRBV19
clone_size: .
cdr3_aa: CASSIGGYNSPLHF
cdr3_nt: TGTGCCAGTAGTATCGGTGGGTATAATTCACCCCTCCACTTT

j_call: TRBJ2-5
d_call: TRBD2
v_call: TRBV9
clone_size: few
cdr3_aa: CASSVGTSKETQYF
cdr3_nt: TGTGCCAGCAGCGTCGGGACTAGCAAAGAGACCCAGTACTTC

j_call: TRBJ1-2
d_call: .
v_call: TRBV18
clone_size: .
cdr3_aa: CASSPQGRSAYGYTF
cdr3_nt: TGTGCCAGCTCACCCCAGGGCCGGTCCGCCTATGGCTACACCTTC

j_call: TRBJ2-2
d_call: .
v_call: TRBV18
clone_size: .
cdr3_aa: CASSRQNTGELFF
cdr3_nt: TGTGCCAGCTCACGACAGAACACCGGGGAGCTGTTTTTT

j_call: TRBJ1-5
d_call: .
v_call: TRBV2
clone_size: .
cdr3_aa: CASGDRLAEPQHF
cdr3_nt: TGTGCCAGCGGGGACCGACTTGCGGAGCCCCAGCATTTT

j_call: TRBJ2-3
d_call: .
v_call: TRBV5-1
clone_size: .
cdr3_aa: CASSPYSTDTQYF
cdr3_nt: TGCGCCAGCAGCCCCTACAGCACAGATACGCAGTATTTT

j_call: TRBJ1-1
d_call: .
v_call: TRBV19
clone_size: .
cdr3_aa: CASTLGGWEEAFF
cdr3_nt: TGTGCCAGTACCTTAGGTGGTTGGGAGGAAGCTTTCTTT

j_call: TRBJ1-5
d_call: .
v_call: TRBV12-3/TRBV12-4
clone_size: .
cdr3_aa: CASSLNSNQPQHF
cdr3_nt: TGTGCCAGCAGCCTAAATAGCAATCAGCCCCAGCATTTT

j_call: TRBJ1-6
d_call: TRBD1
v_call: TRBV18
clone_size: .
cdr3_aa: CASSSSGQNSPLHF
cdr3_nt: TGTGCCAGCTCATCATCGGGACAGAATTCACCCCTCCACTTT

j_call: TRBJ1-2
d_call: .
v_call: TRBV7-9
clone_size: .
cdr3_aa: CASSLIAGLNYGYTF
cdr3_nt: TGTGCCAGCAGCCTCATAGCAGGGTTGAACTATGGCTACACCTTC

j_call: TRBJ1-6
d_call: .
v_call: TRBV27
clone_size: .
cdr3_aa: CASSLSWVSSPLHF
cdr3_nt: TGTGCCAGCAGTTTATCTTGGGTTAGCTCACCCCTCCACTTT

j_call: TRBJ1-1
d_call: .
v_call: TRBV11-3
clone_size: .
cdr3_aa: CASSSEGNTEAFF
cdr3_nt: TGTGCCAGCAGCTCAGAGGGTAACACTGAAGCTTTCTTT

j_call: TRBJ2-5
d_call: .
v_call: TRBV7-2
clone_size: .
cdr3_aa: CASSGQMGLETQYF
cdr3_nt: TGTGCCAGCAGCGGGCAAATGGGCCTGGAGACCCAGTACTTC